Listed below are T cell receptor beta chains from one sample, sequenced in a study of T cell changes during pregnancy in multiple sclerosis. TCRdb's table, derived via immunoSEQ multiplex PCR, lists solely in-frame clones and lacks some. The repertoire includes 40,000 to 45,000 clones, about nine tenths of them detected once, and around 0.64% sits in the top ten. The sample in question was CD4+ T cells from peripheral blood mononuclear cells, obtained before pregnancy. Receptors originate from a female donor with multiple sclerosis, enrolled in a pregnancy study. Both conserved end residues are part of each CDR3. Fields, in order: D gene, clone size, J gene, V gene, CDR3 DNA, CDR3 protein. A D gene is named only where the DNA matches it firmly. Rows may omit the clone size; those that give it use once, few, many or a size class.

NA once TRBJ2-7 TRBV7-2 TGTGCCAGCACTCCAATTGGAAAAGGGGGCGAGCAGTACTTC CASTPIGKGGEQYF
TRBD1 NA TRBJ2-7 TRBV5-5 TGTGCCAGCAGTTCAGCTGCGGACAGGGTTCACTACGAGCAGTACTTC CASSSAADRVHYEQYF
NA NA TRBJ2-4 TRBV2 TGTGCCAGCAGACGTTTAGTGAACATTCAGTACTTC CASRRLVNIQYF
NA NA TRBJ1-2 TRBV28 TGTGCCAGCAGTCTAGGGGTCTTCTATGGCTACACCTTC CASSLGVFYGYTF
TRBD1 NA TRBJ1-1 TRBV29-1 TGCAGCGCACTTCAGGGGGCGAGGACTGAAGCTTTCTTT CSALQGARTEAFF
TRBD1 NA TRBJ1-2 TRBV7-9 TGTGCCAGCAGCTTTGCAGGGGGCGCCGGAGGCTACACCTTC CASSFAGGAGGYTF
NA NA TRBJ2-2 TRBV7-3 TGTGCCAGCAGCGAAAGGGGGACCGGGGAGCTGTTTTTT CASSERGTGELFF
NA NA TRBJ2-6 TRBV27 TGTGCCAGCAGGCTAGGCTCTGGGGCCAACGTCCTGACTTTC CASRLGSGANVLTF
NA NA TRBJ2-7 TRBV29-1 TGCAGCGTAAGGGACTTCGGAAGCTCCTACGAGCAGTACTTC CSVRDFGSSYEQYF
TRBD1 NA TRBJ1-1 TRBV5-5 TGTGCCAGCAGCTTGACAGGGGCCGAGGGGACTGAAGCTTTCTTT CASSLTGAEGTEAFF
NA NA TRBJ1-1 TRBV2 TGTGCCAGCAGGGCGAGTGGAGTAAGGAACACTGAAGCTTTCTTT CASRASGVRNTEAFF
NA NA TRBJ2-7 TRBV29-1 TGCAGCGTGTCCGACACGGGGAAGGACTACGAGCAGTACTTC CSVSDTGKDYEQYF
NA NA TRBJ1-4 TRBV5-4 TGTGCCAGCAGCTCCCCCGGGGGGGAAAAACTGTTTTTT CASSSPGGEKLFF
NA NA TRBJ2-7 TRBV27 TGTGCCAGCAGTCAGGGGGGCTCGGGCTACGAGCAGTACTTC CASSQGGSGYEQYF
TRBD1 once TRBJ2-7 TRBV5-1 TGCGCCAGCGCGGTTCTGCAGGGGGCGTACGAGCAGTACTTC CASAVLQGAYEQYF
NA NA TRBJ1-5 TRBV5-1 TGCGCCAGCAGCCCCCTATCAAATCAGCCCCAGCATTTT CASSPLSNQPQHF
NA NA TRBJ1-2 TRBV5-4 TGTGCCAGCAGCCCCTGGGGGGGAAGCGGCTACACCTTC CASSPWGGSGYTF
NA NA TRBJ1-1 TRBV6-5 TGTGCCAGCAGTTACTCGGGCGGGGGAGGGACTGAAGCTTTCTTT CASSYSGGGGTEAFF
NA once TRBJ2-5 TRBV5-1 TGCGCCAGCAGCTTGAATCAGGGGCCAGGGGAGACCCAGTACTTC CASSLNQGPGETQYF
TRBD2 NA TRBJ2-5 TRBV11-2 TGTGCCAGCAGCTTTGGGACTAGCGCGCAACAAGAGACCCAGTACTTC CASSFGTSAQQETQYF
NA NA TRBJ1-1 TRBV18 TGTGCCAGCTCACCAGAGGGAATGAAGACTGAAGCTTTCTTT CASSPEGMKTEAFF
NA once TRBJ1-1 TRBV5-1 TGCGCCAGCAGCTTGCCCAGGGACTCGTCTCTGGACACTGAAGCTTTCTTT CASSLPRDSSLDTEAFF
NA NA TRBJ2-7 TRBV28 TGTGCCAGCAGTTTAGGGGGGACCACCTACGAGCAGTACTTC CASSLGGTTYEQYF
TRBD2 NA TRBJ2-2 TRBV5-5 TGTGCCAGCAGCTTGGTGCCCAGCGGGGGGAACACCGGGGAGCTGTTTTTT CASSLVPSGGNTGELFF
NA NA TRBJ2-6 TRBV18 TGTGCCAGCTCACCAGGGCCCCGGAAGATATCTGGGGCCAACGTCCTGACTTTC CASSPGPRKISGANVLTF
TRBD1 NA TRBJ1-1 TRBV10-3 TGTGCCATCAGGGGACAGGGGCTGAACACTGAAGCTTTCTTT CAIRGQGLNTEAFF
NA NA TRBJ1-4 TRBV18 TGTGCCAGCTCACCACCGAGCCAGGCAGCAACTAATGAAAAACTGTTTTTT CASSPPSQAATNEKLFF
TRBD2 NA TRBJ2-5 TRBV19 TGTGCCAGTAGTACCGGGACTAGCGCCCAAGAGACCCAGTACTTC CASSTGTSAQETQYF
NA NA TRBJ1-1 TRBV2 TGTGCCAGCAGTGAAAGAGGAGGGAGCACTGAAGCTTTCTTT CASSERGGSTEAFF
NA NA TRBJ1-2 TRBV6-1 TGTGCCAGCAGTCCGACCGGGGGGGCCTGCACCTTC CASSPTGGACTF
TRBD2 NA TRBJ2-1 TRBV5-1 TGCGCCAGCAGCTTAAGCGGGGGGAACTACAATGAGCAGTTCTTC CASSLSGGNYNEQFF
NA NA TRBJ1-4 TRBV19 TGTGCCAGTAGTATTTCCCCGGATGAAAAACTGTTTTTT CASSISPDEKLFF
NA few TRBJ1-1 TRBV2 TGTGCCAGCAGCGCCCAGGGGAACACTGAAGCTTTCTTT CASSAQGNTEAFF
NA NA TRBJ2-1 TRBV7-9 TGTGCCAGCACCATAAGGGGGATTTTCTTTGACAATGAGCAGTTCTTC CASTIRGIFFDNEQFF